Listed below are T cell receptor beta chains from one sample, sequenced in a study of shared clonotypes between healthy human individuals. Sequenced by immunoSEQ multiplex PCR; TCRdb stores in-frame clones only, minus some. The sample includes about 680,000 clones, about 74% of them seen just once. The sequenced sample consisted of memory CD4+ T cells sorted from blood. The receptor set was obtained from a woman younger than 45 in good health. Each CDR3 is given with its conserved first and last residue. D genes are given only for firm matches. The size field is filled for only some rows; it gives once, few, many or a size class.

V gene	clone size	D gene	J gene	CDR3 DNA	CDR3 protein
TRBV6-5	.	TRBD1	TRBJ1-5	TGTGCCAGCAGACTCCGGACAGGGTGGCAGCCCCAGCATTTT	CASRLRTGWQPQHF
TRBV28	once	.	TRBJ1-2	TGTGCCAGCAGTTCCCCCTTCTTTCCGACTCTCGGCTACACCTTC	CASSSPFFPTLGYTF
TRBV5-1	.	.	TRBJ2-1	TGCGCCAGCAGCTTGGACTATATCTACAATGAGCAGTTCTTC	CASSLDYIYNEQFF
TRBV11-2	once	TRBD1	TRBJ1-2	TGTGCCAGCAGCCATAAGGCAGGGGGCTACTATGGCTACACCTTC	CASSHKAGGYYGYTF
TRBV9	.	TRBD2	TRBJ2-5	TGTGCCAGCAGCGTAGGTGGACTAGCGGGGGGCCGCCAAGAGACCCAGTACTTC	CASSVGGLAGGRQETQYF
TRBV28	.	TRBD1	TRBJ1-5	TGTGCCAGCAGTTCCCCGGGACAGGGTAATTGGCCCCAGCATTTT	CASSSPGQGNWPQHF
TRBV14	.	.	TRBJ2-7	TGTGCCAGCAGCCGCACAGGGATTTCCTACGAGCAGTACTTC	CASSRTGISYEQYF
TRBV7-9	.	TRBD1	TRBJ2-7	TGTGCCAGCAGCCCCGGACAGGGAGGCTTCGAGCAGTACTTC	CASSPGQGGFEQYF
TRBV30	.	.	TRBJ1-5	TGTGCCTGGAGTACAGGACCTAACAATCAGCCCCAGCATTTT	CAWSTGPNNQPQHF
TRBV5-1	.	.	TRBJ2-2	TGCGCCAGCAGCTTGGAAGGGTCCTCGAACACCGGGGAGCTGTTTTTT	CASSLEGSSNTGELFF